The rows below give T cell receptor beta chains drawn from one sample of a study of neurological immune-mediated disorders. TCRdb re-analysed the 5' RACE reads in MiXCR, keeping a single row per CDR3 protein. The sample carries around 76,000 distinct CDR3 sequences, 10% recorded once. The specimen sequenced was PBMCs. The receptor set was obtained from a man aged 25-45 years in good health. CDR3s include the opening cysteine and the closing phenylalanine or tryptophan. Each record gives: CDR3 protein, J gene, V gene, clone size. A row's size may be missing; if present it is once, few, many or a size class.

CDR3 protein: CSARATGVNTGELFF; J gene: TRBJ2-2; V gene: TRBV20-1; clone size: many
CDR3 protein: CASSAKLGTGELFF; J gene: TRBJ2-2; V gene: TRBV9; clone size: many
CDR3 protein: CSVEDLRVWGNIQYF; J gene: TRBJ2-4; V gene: TRBV29-1; clone size: many
CDR3 protein: CASSPRHPYNEQFF; J gene: TRBJ2-1; V gene: TRBV5-1; clone size: .
CDR3 protein: CASSLDSQGAETQYF; J gene: TRBJ2-5; V gene: TRBV5-1; clone size: medium-sized
CDR3 protein: CASSWGGYGYTQYF; J gene: TRBJ2-3; V gene: TRBV28; clone size: .
CDR3 protein: CASKGTGDNEQFF; J gene: TRBJ2-1; V gene: TRBV6-6; clone size: many
CDR3 protein: CSAPPAAPAGAEQFF; J gene: TRBJ2-1; V gene: TRBV20-1; clone size: many
CDR3 protein: CASSQTGNLNYGYTF; J gene: TRBJ1-2; V gene: TRBV3-1; clone size: many
CDR3 protein: CASSSWDGSYEQYF; J gene: TRBJ2-7; V gene: TRBV25-1; clone size: many
CDR3 protein: CASSHPDRGESAFF; J gene: TRBJ1-1; V gene: TRBV4-1; clone size: .
CDR3 protein: CSVAPYPGVGGYGYTF; J gene: TRBJ1-2; V gene: TRBV29-1; clone size: many
CDR3 protein: CASTPTSGRLGTGELFF; J gene: TRBJ2-2; V gene: TRBV27; clone size: many
CDR3 protein: CSVAPFDSDTEAFF; J gene: TRBJ1-1; V gene: TRBV29-1; clone size: many
CDR3 protein: CRVPGLADNEQFF; J gene: TRBJ2-1; V gene: TRBV20-1; clone size: many
CDR3 protein: CSVVSGLNTEAFF; J gene: TRBJ1-1; V gene: TRBV29-1; clone size: many
CDR3 protein: CSAGTSGIQYF; J gene: TRBJ2-4; V gene: TRBV20-1; clone size: .
CDR3 protein: CASSEADTSGNTIYF; J gene: TRBJ1-3; V gene: TRBV6-1; clone size: many
CDR3 protein: CASSFRLAGGNEQFF; J gene: TRBJ2-1; V gene: TRBV5-1; clone size: many
CDR3 protein: CASSLTGRGSSPLHF; J gene: TRBJ1-6; V gene: TRBV7-9; clone size: .
CDR3 protein: CASSHQGQETQYF; J gene: TRBJ2-5; V gene: TRBV5-1; clone size: many
CDR3 protein: CASSPPSRTSSREQYF; J gene: TRBJ2-7; V gene: TRBV18; clone size: many
CDR3 protein: CASSPGTSYNSPLHF; J gene: TRBJ1-6; V gene: TRBV27; clone size: many
CDR3 protein: CASSPPPTDSNYGYTF; J gene: TRBJ1-2; V gene: TRBV12-3/TRBV12-4; clone size: .
CDR3 protein: CASSSGQRVYEQYF; J gene: TRBJ2-7; V gene: TRBV28; clone size: many
CDR3 protein: CASSQPGLADSGEQFF; J gene: TRBJ2-1; V gene: TRBV5-1; clone size: many
CDR3 protein: CASSYQSSGTPDKNIQYF; J gene: TRBJ2-4; V gene: TRBV28; clone size: many
CDR3 protein: CSVEDGTGTTGELFF; J gene: TRBJ2-2; V gene: TRBV29-1; clone size: many
CDR3 protein: CASSSGVGQGAYEQYF; J gene: TRBJ2-7; V gene: TRBV7-9; clone size: many
CDR3 protein: CASSRTSGNVEQYF; J gene: TRBJ2-7; V gene: TRBV27; clone size: many